This TCR beta chain was recovered during a study of cytomegalovirus exposure and HLA in healthy donors. Study-wide results and limits: Associated with cytomegalovirus, according to the listing, were around 170 TCR beta chains. When analyzed later, a missense DCLRE1C variant was found to be linked to TCR beta V- and J-gene trimming.

All donors participated as healthy donors of bone marrow. On this clone: Its antigen is as yet unknown.

With 60 Vbeta and 13 Jbeta primers, the PCR was carried out. Measured with immunoSEQ multiplex PCR; TCRdb has only the in-frame clones, and not every one. Of roughly 150,000 clones listed, roughly three quarters were seen once; the top ten hold around 1.6%. Germline V gene data show CDR1 as MNHEY and CDR2 as SVGAGI. This CDR3 has 13 residues. Trimming stripped 5 bases from V and 5 bases from J, with 9 bases between. V and J are TRBV6-5 and TRBJ1-4; D not resolved. The TCR was taken from a woman aged 30 to 39 in good health and CMV-seronegative. Sample: PBMCs. CDR3 nucleotides: TGTGCCAGCAGTGGAGGGTTCAATGAAAAACTGTTTTTT. Protein product: CASSGGFNEKLFF.